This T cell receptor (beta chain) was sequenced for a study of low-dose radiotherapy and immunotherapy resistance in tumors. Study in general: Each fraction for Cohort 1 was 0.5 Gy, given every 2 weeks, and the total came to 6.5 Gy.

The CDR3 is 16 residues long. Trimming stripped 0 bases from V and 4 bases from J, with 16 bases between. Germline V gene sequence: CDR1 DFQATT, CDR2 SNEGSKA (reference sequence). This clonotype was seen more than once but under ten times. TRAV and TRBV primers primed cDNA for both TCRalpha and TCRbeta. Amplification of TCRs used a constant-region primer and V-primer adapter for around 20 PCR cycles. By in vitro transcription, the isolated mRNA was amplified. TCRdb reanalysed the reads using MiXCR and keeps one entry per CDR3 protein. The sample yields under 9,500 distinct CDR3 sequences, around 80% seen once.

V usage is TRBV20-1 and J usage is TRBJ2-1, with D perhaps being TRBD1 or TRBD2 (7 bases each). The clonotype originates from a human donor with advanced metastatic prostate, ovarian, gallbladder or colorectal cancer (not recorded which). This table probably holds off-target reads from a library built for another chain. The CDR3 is CSARDPSGGEYNEQFF. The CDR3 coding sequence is TGCAGTGCTAGAGATCCCTCAGGGGGGGAGTACAATGAGCAGTTCTTC.